The entry below gives a single T cell receptor (beta chain) sequence along with its context. Its target antigen remains unknown. Base qualities are not recorded, but no much larger clone differs from it by a single base. This record belongs to a study of shared T cell receptors in the human thymus (dated by TCRdb to the early 2020s). In terms of the full investigation: The study examined how self-reactive, shared T-cell receptor alpha chains are generated in the human thymus.

Library preparation used the immunoSEQ multiplex PCR assay. TCRdb retrieved this table from immuneACCESS and kept in-frame rearrangements only. Not all clones are present; in checked studies, unresolved V genes account for under half, and no reason is known for the remainder. The sample has 700,000 to 750,000 clones on record, around 85% of them singletons. The ten largest clones take up around 0.0099% of the sample. The CDR3 contains 14 residues, cysteine and phenylalanine counted. Left in the record is the CDR3 DNA by itself, 42 bases read in frame from the first base. Deletion took 0 bases off V and 1 base off J, with a span of 8 bases between the germline ends. CDR1 SGHTS and CDR2 YDEGEE were looked up in the germline V gene. These data also featured in a second study, about human thymus T cells. As the second paper documents: The donors were immunologically healthy infants in Finland who had open corrective cardiac surgery for congenital heart defects. Thymus tissue was obtained as surgical resects removed during corrective cardiac surgery. Both the thymic and the peripheral blood repertoires appeared to show biased V and J gene segment usage. The related research reported highly overlapping thymic TCR repertoires among unrelated individuals. TCR alpha and beta repertoires from under 10 infant thymus samples and a few related peripheral blood samples were characterized in the study. The infant donors were roughly 7 to 244 days old, and the cohort included a handful of males and two females. Thymocytes were freed from the tissue by mechanical means and kept at -70 degrees C as pellets of roughly 9-30 million cells. A QIAsymphony instrument was used to extract genomic DNA from the frozen cell pellets. The immunoSEQ multiplex PCR assay was used to amplify the TCRB and TCRAD loci from a standardized quantity of quality-controlled genomic DNA. The amplicons covered the V(D)J region and were long enough to include the CDR3 and to identify the V and J genes. The commercial immunoSEQ service was used to sequence amplicons on an Illumina platform. Primer bias and sequencing errors were corrected as previously described, and TCRAD and TCRB definitions were based on the IMGT database. Analysis of the repertoires was done with immunoSEQ Analyzer 3.0 and VDJTools and included basic statistics, V/J segment usage, diversity estimates, rarefaction and pairwise overlap. To estimate diversity, the Chao1, ChaoE, Efron-Thisted, Shannon and inverse Simpson indices were applied, and diversity was also estimated on datasets down-sampled to the smallest sample. Repertoire overlap was determined by strict matching of CDR3 nucleotide sequence, V gene and J gene, and Jaccard-based multidimensional scaling clustering was applied. On average, thymus samples gave hundreds of thousands of unique TCRB clonotypes, whereas blood samples gave 75,000 to 85,000.

The receptor chain draws on TRBV5-8 and TRBJ2-7, with the D segment identity uncertain. Sequenced material: thymocytes. This receptor was obtained from a girl in the first two years of life with a congenital heart defect. Donor details come from another sample of the same person, matched by shared clones. The CDR3 reads as follows: CASSLDCPSYEQYF. The sequence in DNA is TGTGCCAGCAGCTTGGATTGTCCTTCCTACGAGCAGTACTTC. The entire variable domain, with the stretches around the CDR3 drawn from the reference TRBV5-8 and TRBJ2-7 proteins, is EAGVTQSPTHLIKTRGQQATLRCSPISGHTSVYWYQQALGLGLQFLLWYDEGEERNRGNFPPRFSGRQFPNYSSELNVNALELEDSALYLCASSLDCPSYEQYFGPGTRLTVT.